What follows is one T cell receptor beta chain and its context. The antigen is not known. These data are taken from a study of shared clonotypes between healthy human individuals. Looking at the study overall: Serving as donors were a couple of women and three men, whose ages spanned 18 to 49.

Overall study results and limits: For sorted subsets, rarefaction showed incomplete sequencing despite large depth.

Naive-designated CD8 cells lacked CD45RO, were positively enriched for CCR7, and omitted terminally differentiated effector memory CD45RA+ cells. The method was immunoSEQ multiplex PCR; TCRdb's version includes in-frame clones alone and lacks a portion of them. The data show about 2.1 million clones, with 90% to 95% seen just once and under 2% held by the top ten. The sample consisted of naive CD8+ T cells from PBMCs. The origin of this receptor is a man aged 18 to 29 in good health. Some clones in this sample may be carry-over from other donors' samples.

This chain's CDR3 is CASSQGLAGGLAKNIQYF. As DNA, the CDR3 is TGTGCCAGCAGCCAGGGACTAGCGGGGGGGTTAGCCAAAAACATTCAGTACTTC. The chain carries TRBV7-6 and TRBJ2-4; TRBD2 matches 16 bases. V shed 5 bases and J 0 bases; nucleotides not matched to a gene: 4. The length of the CDR3 is 18 residues. Looked up from germline, CDR1 is SGHVS and CDR2 is FNYEAQ.